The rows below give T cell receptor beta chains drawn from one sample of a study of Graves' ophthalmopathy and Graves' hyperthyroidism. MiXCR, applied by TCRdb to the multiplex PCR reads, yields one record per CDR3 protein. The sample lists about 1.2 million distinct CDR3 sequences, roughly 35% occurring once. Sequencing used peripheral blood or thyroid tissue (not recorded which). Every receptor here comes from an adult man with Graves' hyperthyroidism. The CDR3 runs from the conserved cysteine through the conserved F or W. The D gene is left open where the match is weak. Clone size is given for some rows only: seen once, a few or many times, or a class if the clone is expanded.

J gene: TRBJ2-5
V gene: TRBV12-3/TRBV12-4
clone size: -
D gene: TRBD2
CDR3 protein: CASGSGTRGETQYF
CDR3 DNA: TGTGCCAGCGGCTCCGGGACTAGGGGGGAGACCCAGTACTTC

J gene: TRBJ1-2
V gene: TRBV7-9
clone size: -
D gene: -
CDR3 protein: CASSFLTGLDYGYTF
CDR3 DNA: TGTGCCAGCAGCTTCTTGACGGGGCTCGACTATGGCTACACCTTC

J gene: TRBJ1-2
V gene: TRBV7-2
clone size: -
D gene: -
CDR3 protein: CATSPVGRGNSGYTF
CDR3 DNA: TGTGCCACCAGCCCCGTCGGGCGGGGTAACTCTGGCTACACCTTC

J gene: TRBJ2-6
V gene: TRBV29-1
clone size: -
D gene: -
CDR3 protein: CSVGPGDNVLTF
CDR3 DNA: TGCAGCGTTGGGCCCGGGGACAACGTCCTGACTTTC

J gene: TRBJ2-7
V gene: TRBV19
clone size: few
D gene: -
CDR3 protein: CASSETPDHEQYF
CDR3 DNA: TGTGCCAGTAGTGAAACGCCAGATCACGAGCAGTACTTC

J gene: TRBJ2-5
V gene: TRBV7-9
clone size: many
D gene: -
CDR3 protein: CASRVFGETQYF
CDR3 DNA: TGTGCCAGCCGTGTTTTCGGGGAGACCCAGTACTTC

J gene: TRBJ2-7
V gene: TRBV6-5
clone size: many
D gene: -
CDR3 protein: CASRSRSSVDEQYF
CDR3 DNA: TGTGCCAGCAGGTCACGCAGCTCCGTTGACGAGCAGTACTTC

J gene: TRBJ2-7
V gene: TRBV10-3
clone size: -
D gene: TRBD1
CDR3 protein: CAIISGTEFIFPDEQYF
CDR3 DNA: TGTGCCATCATCTCCGGGACAGAGTTTATTTTTCCCGACGAGCAGTACTTC

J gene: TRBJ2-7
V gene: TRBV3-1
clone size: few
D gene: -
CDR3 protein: CASSQEPDSYEQYF
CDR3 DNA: TGTGCCAGCAGCCAAGAACCCGACTCCTACGAGCAGTACTTC

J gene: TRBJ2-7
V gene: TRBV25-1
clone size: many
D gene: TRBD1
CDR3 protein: CASGPPDRAEQYF
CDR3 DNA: TGTGCCAGCGGACCCCCCGACAGGGCCGAGCAGTACTTC

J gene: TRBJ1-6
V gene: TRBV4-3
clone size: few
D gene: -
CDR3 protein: CASSHVPGHTNSPLHF
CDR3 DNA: TGCGCCAGCAGCCATGTACCGGGACATACCAATTCACCCCTCCACTTT

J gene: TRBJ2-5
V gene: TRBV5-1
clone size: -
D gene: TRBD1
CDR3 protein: CASSPGIVTGGGETQYF
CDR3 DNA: TGCGCCAGCAGCCCCGGAATTGTGACAGGGGGAGGAGAGACCCAGTACTTC

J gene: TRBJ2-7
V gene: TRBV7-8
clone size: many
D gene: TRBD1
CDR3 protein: CASTLDRGSYEQYF
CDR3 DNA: TGTGCCAGCACCTTAGACAGGGGCTCCTACGAGCAGTACTTC

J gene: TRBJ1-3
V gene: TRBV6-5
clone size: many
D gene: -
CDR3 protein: CASSPSRGGNTIYF
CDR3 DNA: TGTGCCAGCAGTCCCAGCCGCGGTGGAAACACCATATATTTT

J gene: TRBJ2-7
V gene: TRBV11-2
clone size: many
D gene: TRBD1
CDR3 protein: CASSFLETGTYEQYF
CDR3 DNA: TGTGCCAGCAGCTTTCTCGAGACAGGGACCTACGAGCAGTACTTC

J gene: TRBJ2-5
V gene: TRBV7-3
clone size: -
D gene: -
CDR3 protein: CASKLNRGGETQYF
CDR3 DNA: TGTGCCAGCAAGCTCAACAGGGGGGGAGAGACCCAGTACTTC

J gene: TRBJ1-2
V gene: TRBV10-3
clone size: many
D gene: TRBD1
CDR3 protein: CAISAGQGGPSYTF
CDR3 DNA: TGTGCCATCAGTGCGGGACAGGGGGGTCCTAGCTACACCTTC

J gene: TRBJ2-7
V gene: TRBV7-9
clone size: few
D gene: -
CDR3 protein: CASSQDWGITYEQYF
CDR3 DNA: TGCGCCAGCAGCCAAGATTGGGGGATCACCTACGAGCAGTACTTC

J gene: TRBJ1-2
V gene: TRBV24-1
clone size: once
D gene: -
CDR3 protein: CATSVTGFYGYTF
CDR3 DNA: TGTGCCACCAGTGTTACAGGGTTCTATGGCTACACCTTC

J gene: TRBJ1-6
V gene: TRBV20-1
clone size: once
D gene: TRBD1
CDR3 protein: CSARWTGDSPLHF
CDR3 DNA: TGCAGTGCTAGGTGGACAGGGGATTCACCCCTCCACTTT

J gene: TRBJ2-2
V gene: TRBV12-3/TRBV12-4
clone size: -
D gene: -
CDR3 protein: CASSWRVLTGELSW
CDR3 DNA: TGTGCCAGCAGTTGGCGGGTACTCACCGGGGAGCTGTCTTGG

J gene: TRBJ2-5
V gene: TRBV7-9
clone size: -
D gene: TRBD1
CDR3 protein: CASSWMGQQETQYF
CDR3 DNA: TGTGCCAGCAGCTGGATGGGACAGCAAGAGACCCAGTACTTC

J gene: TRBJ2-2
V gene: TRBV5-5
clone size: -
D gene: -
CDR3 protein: CASRPVRGSTGELFF
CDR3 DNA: TGTGCCAGCAGACCCGTGAGGGGTAGTACCGGGGAGCTGTTTTTT

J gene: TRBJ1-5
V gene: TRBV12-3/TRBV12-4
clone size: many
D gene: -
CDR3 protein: CASSSAGIGQPQHF
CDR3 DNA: TGTGCCAGCAGTTCCGCAGGGATAGGCCAGCCCCAGCATTTT

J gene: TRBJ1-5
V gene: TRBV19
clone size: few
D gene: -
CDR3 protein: CASSWDTFNQPQHF
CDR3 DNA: TGTGCCAGTTCATGGGACACATTCAATCAGCCCCAGCATTTT

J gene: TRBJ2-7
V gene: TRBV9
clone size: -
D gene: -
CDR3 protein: CASSGGARYEQYF
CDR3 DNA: TGTGCCAGCAGCGGAGGGGCCCGTTACGAGCAGTACTTC

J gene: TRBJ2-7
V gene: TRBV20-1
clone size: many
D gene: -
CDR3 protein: CSASDDMSSYEQYF
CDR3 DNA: TGCAGTGCCTCGGACGACATGAGCTCCTACGAGCAGTACTTC

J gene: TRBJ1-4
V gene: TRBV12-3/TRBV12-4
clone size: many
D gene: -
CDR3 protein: CASSLRWGVGLFF
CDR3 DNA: TGTGCCAGCAGCCTCCGTTGGGGTGTAGGACTGTTTTTT

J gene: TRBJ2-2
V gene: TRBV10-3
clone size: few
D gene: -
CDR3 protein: CASSAGRARELFF
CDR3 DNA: TGTGCCAGCAGCGCCGGACGTGCCCGGGAGCTGTTTTTT

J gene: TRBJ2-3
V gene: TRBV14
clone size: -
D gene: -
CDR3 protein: CASSQDLSRVYTQYF
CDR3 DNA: TGTGCCAGCAGCCAAGATCTCAGTCGGGTCTATACGCAGTATTTT